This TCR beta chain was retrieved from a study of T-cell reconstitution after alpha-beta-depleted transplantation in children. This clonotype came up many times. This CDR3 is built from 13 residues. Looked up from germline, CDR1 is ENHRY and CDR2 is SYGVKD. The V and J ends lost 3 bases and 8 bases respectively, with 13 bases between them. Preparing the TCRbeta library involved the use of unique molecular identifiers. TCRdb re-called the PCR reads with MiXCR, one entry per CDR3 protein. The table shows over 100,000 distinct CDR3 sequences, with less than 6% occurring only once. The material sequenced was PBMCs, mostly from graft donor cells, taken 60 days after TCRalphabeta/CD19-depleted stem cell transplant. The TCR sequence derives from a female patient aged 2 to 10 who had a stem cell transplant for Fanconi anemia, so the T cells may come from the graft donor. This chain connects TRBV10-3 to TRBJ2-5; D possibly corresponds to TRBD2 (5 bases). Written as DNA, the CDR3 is TGTGCCATCAGTGACGAGGGTTCGGGCACCCAGTACTTC. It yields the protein CAISDEGSGTQYF.